This T cell receptor beta chain was identified during a study of shared clonotypes between healthy human individuals. As to this clone: The antigen is unknown.

CD45RO-negative cells were positively selected for CCR7, leaving out terminally differentiated effector memory CD45RA+ cells. This CDR3 spans 15 amino acids. Germline V gene data show CDR1 as ENHRY and CDR2 as SYGVKD. V was clipped by 6 bases and J by 7 bases, with 18 bases between them. TCRdb's copy holds only in-frame clones and misses some; the assay was immunoSEQ multiplex PCR. The table records about 580,000 clones, about 98% of them present only once. Study-level findings and limits: Between four donors, naive CD4 clonotypes were shared at a level of about 5%.

Sequencing was done on a sample of naive CD8+ T cells sorted from blood. J is TRBJ1-4 and V is TRBV10-3; D is undetermined. This TCR derives from a man aged 25 to 45 in good health. The CDR3 coding sequence is TGTGCCATCAGCGAAGGAGTGACGGGTGGTGAAAAACTGTTTTTT. Translated, it gives CAISEGVTGGEKLFF.